One and the same sample provided the 28 T cell receptor beta chains below, sequenced in a study of T cell responses to AZD1222 COVID-19 vaccine. Repertoires were generated with immunoSEQ multiplex PCR, while TCRdb's copy carries only in-frame clones and drops some. The data hold 100,000 to 150,000 clones, with about 89% observed a single time. The sequencing used peripheral blood, collected on day 0 of MenACWY control vaccination. These receptors were collected from an adult in good health.

This rearrangement joins TRBV4-2 to TRBJ1-2, with a possible D match to TRBD1 (5 bases). This CDR3 is 15 amino acids long. Deletions cut 0 bases from V and 3 bases from J, with 11 bases between. Germline V gene data show CDR1 as LGHNA and CDR2 as YNFKEQ. CDR3 in DNA: TGTGCCAGCAGCCAAGATGGAAGGGGTGACTATGGCTACACCTTC. Translation gives CASSQDGRGDYGYTF.

The chain employs TRBV7-3 and TRBJ2-3; D is unresolved. The CDR3 contains 14 residues. The V end lost 5 bases, the J end lost 4 bases, and 13 bases lay between the germline ends. Per the germline V gene, CDR1 is SGHTA and CDR2 is FQGTGA. The CDR3: CASSPGRVADTQYF. As DNA, the CDR3 is TGTGCCAGCAGCCCCGGTAGGGTCGCAGATACGCAGTATTTT.

This clone was seen once. The genes are TRBV27 and TRBJ2-7, with TRBD2 matching over 14 bases. J was trimmed by 1 base and V by 3 bases; bases with no gene match: 11. This CDR3 is built from 19 residues. CDR1 and CDR2 from the germline V gene are MNHEY and SMNVEV (reference sequence). The CDR3: CASSFSGTSGSIVSYEQYF. The CDR3 DNA reads as TGTGCCAGCAGTTTTTCCGGGACTAGCGGGAGCATCGTATCCTACGAGCAGTACTTC.

This clone turned up a few times. This sequence joins TRBV30 and TRBJ1-1; 9 positions match TRBD1. The germline V gene encodes CDR1 GTSNPN and CDR2 SVGIG (reference sequence). The V and J ends lost 8 bases and 10 bases, in that order; junction bases with no gene match: 14. This CDR3 is 13 amino acids long. The chain's CDR3 is CARRNGTGRPAFF. DNA for the CDR3: TGTGCCAGAAGGAATGGGACAGGGAGGCCAGCTTTCTTT.

The chain carries TRBV5-4 and TRBJ2-2; D gene unclear. The CDR3 covers 12 residues. Trimming left V 2 bases short and J 10 bases short, with 9 bases between. Germline lookup yields CDR1 SGHNT and CDR2 YYREEE (reference sequence). CDR3 sequence (DNA): TGTGCCAGCAGCTTAGACGGCGCGGAGCTGTTTTTT. Its translation: CASSLDGAELFF. Complete variable domain (other parts from reference TRBV5-4 and TRBJ2-2): ETGVTQSPTHLIKTRGQQVTLRCSSQSGHNTVSWYQQALGQGPQFIFQYYREEENGRGNFPPRFSGLQFPNYSSELNVNALELDDSALYLCASSLDGAELFFGEGSRLTVL.

The V call is TRBV4-3, the J call TRBJ2-1; TRBD2 aligns across 14 bases. This CDR3 region has 17 residues. The V and J ends lost 0 bases and 7 bases, in that order; junction bases with no gene match: 5. CDR1 is LGHNA, CDR2 YSLEER, per germline. CDR3: CASSQDLGLAGGNEQFF. In DNA, the CDR3 is TGCGCCAGCAGCCAAGATCTCGGACTAGCGGGAGGTAATGAGCAGTTCTTC.

This chain connects TRBV6-5 to TRBJ2-3, with 10 bases fitting TRBD1. The CDR3 loop spans 14 amino acids. Germline assignment: CDR1 MNHEY and CDR2 SVGAGI. V gave up 7 bases and J gave up 4 bases; unmatched junction bases: 5. CDR3 sequence: CASNSGQGSDTQYF. The DNA for the CDR3 is TGTGCCAGCAATTCGGGACAGGGGTCAGATACGCAGTATTTT.

The genes are TRBV7-9 and TRBJ2-1; TRBD1 might be the D (5 bases). Germline CDR1 SEHNR, CDR2 FQNEAQ (reference sequence). The CDR3 is made up of 16 amino acids. Deletions cut 5 bases from V and 4 bases from J, with 18 bases between. CDR3 nucleotides: TGTGCCAGCAGCACACGACAGCTGGTAAGATACAATGAGCAGTTCTTC. Its protein product is CASSTRQLVRYNEQFF.

This clone was observed a handful of times. V and J are TRBV6-5 and TRBJ2-1; 10 bases match TRBD2. The V gene's germline CDR1 is MNHEY and CDR2 SVGAGI. The CDR3 runs to 15 residues. The ends lost 7 bases at V and 7 bases at J; junction bases unmatched: 10. CDR3: CASMKAGGSRNEQFF. The CDR3 nucleotides read TGTGCCAGCATGAAAGCGGGAGGGTCCAGGAATGAGCAGTTCTTC.

This clone was detected only once. The chain is built from TRBV19 and TRBJ2-1, with TRBD2 identical over 10 bases. The CDR3 is 14 amino acids. Germline-derived CDR1 and CDR2 are LNHDA and SQIVND (reference sequence). J lost 7 bases, V lost 5 bases, and 5 bases had no gene match. DNA of the CDR3: TGTGCCAGTAGTCTCCTAGCGGGAGATAATGAGCAGTTCTTC. This sequence encodes CASSLLAGDNEQFF.

The chain combines TRBV5-1 with TRBJ2-2; 8 bases are shared with TRBD1. V trimming: 4 bases; J trimming: 6 bases; junction bases outside the gene matches: 5. The CDR3 is 14 residues long. Germline V gene data show CDR1 as SGHRS and CDR2 as YFSETQ. CDR3 amino acids: CASSPWTGSGELFF. As DNA, the CDR3 is TGCGCCAGCAGCCCCTGGACAGGGTCCGGGGAGCTGTTTTTT.

The chain joins TRBV7-9 to TRBJ2-5; D remains ambiguous. Germline-derived CDR1 and CDR2 are SEHNR and FQNEAQ (reference sequence). The CDR3 is 12 amino acids. Trimming stripped 3 bases from V and 4 bases from J, with 6 bases between. The CDR3 sequence: CASSFAAETQYF. DNA of the CDR3: TGTGCCAGCAGCTTCGCGGCAGAGACCCAGTACTTC. Variable domain in full (rest from reference TRBV7-9 and TRBJ2-5): DTGVSQNPRHKITKRGQNVTFRCDPISEHNRLYWYRQTLGQGPEFLTYFQNEAQLEKSRLLSDRFSAERPKGSFSTLEIQRTEQGDSAMYLCASSFAAETQYFGPGTRLLVL.

The chain employs TRBV10-3 and TRBJ2-1; 10 bases align to TRBD1. CDR3 length equals 17 residues. The germline V gene encodes CDR1 ENHRY and CDR2 SYGVKD. The ends lost 5 bases at V and 5 bases at J; junction bases unmatched: 12. CDR3 sequence: CAISPVFRQGANNEQFF. The CDR3 DNA reads as TGTGCCATCAGTCCAGTTTTTCGACAGGGGGCGAACAATGAGCAGTTCTTC.

This chain links TRBV4-2 with TRBJ2-5; D perhaps matches TRBD1 (6 bases). Germline lookup yields CDR1 LGHNA and CDR2 YNFKEQ. There are 14 residues in the CDR3. V lost 4 bases to trimming and J lost 5 bases, with 14 bases between them. CDR3 region: CASSRQARGETQYF. CDR3 nucleotides: TGTGCCAGCAGCCGACAGGCCCGAGGGGAGACCCAGTACTTC.

The V gene is TRBV7-3, the J gene TRBJ1-5; 9 bases line up with TRBD1. The CDR3 totals 16 residues. Germline CDR1 is SGHTA and CDR2 is FQGTGA. Losses at the gene ends were 3 bases for V and 8 bases for J; bases not matched to a gene: 11. The chain's CDR3 is CASSLVGQGPIKPQHF. The CDR3 DNA follows: TGTGCCAGCAGCTTGGTGGGACAGGGCCCTATCAAGCCCCAGCATTTT.

The chain couples TRBV19 to TRBJ1-5; D gene uncertain. Per the germline V gene, CDR1 is LNHDA and CDR2 is SQIVND (reference sequence). The CDR3 runs 14 residues. V was shortened by 10 bases and J by 2 bases, with 15 bases between the two germline ends. CDR3 sequence reads: CAISSYLGNQPQHF. The CDR3, as DNA: TGTGCCATCTCCTCATATCTCGGCAATCAGCCCCAGCATTTT.

This clone was seen a handful of times. This chain joins TRBV6-4 and TRBJ2-1, with 11 bases identical to TRBD2. The ends lost 4 bases at V and 4 bases at J; junction bases unmatched: 3. Looked up from germline, CDR1 is MRHNA and CDR2 is SNTAGT. CDR3 length: 15 residues. In DNA form, the CDR3 reads TGTGCCAGCAGTGGAATAGCGGGAGGGTACAATGAGCAGTTCTTC. Translation: CASSGIAGGYNEQFF.

The chain recombines TRBV7-9 with TRBJ2-5, with D possibly being TRBD2 (6 bases). Germline V gene lookup returns CDR1 SEHNR and CDR2 FQNEAQ (reference sequence). V was clipped by 2 bases and J by 3 bases, with 10 bases between them. CDR3 length: 14 amino acids. The CDR3: CASSLPGEEETQYF. The CDR3 bases are TGTGCCAGCAGCTTACCGGGGGAGGAAGAGACCCAGTACTTC.

The V and J genes are TRBV6-5 and TRBJ1-1; TRBD1 agrees at 8 bases. V shed 2 bases and J 8 bases; nucleotides not matched to a gene: 10. Germline CDR1 and CDR2: MNHEY and SVGAGI. The CDR3 totals 15 residues. CDR3 protein: CASSYRQGIGAEAFF. For the CDR3, the DNA is TGTGCCAGCAGTTACCGACAGGGGATAGGGGCGGAAGCTTTCTTT.

V usage is TRBV6-5 and J usage is TRBJ2-1, with 12 bases aligning to TRBD2. This CDR3 is 13 amino acids long. Germline-derived CDR1 and CDR2 are MNHEY and SVGAGI. Trimming took 10 bases from V and 9 from J; bases not matched to a gene: 7. The CDR3 DNA is TGTGCCACTGGACTAGCGGGATCCAGTGAGCAGTTCTTC. Translated: CATGLAGSSEQFF.

This clone occurred once. This chain links TRBV7-9 with TRBJ2-1; D call uncertain. Trimming pared 2 bases from V and 8 bases from J, leaving 7 bases between. CDR3 length: 12 residues. Germline V CDR1 and CDR2: SEHNR, FQNEAQ (reference sequence). CDR3 region: CASSLPAYEQFF. CDR3 DNA: TGTGCCAGCAGCTTACCGGCGTATGAGCAGTTCTTC.

The V gene is TRBV10-1, the J gene TRBJ2-3; TRBD2 is a possible D gene (5 bases). CDR1 and CDR2 (germline): WNHNN, SYGVQD (reference sequence). The CDR3 length is 14 residues. V dropped 4 bases and J dropped 0 bases, with 8 bases sitting between them. Here the CDR3 DNA reads TGCGCCAGCAGTGCCACGGGGAGCACAGATACGCAGTATTTT. Its translation: CASSATGSTDTQYF.

This rearrangement joins TRBV7-9 to TRBJ2-1; TRBD2 agrees at 11 bases. The ends lost 2 bases at V and 4 bases at J; junction bases unmatched: 10. The CDR3 consists of 18 residues. Germline CDR1 SEHNR, CDR2 FQNEAQ (reference sequence). Here the CDR3 reads CASSLPFRLAGIYNEQFF. CDR3 DNA: TGTGCCAGCAGCTTACCTTTTCGACTAGCGGGAATTTACAATGAGCAGTTCTTC. The whole variable domain, filled in from reference TRBV7-9 and TRBJ2-1, reads DTGVSQNPRHKITKRGQNVTFRCDPISEHNRLYWYRQTLGQGPEFLTYFQNEAQLEKSRLLSDRFSAERPKGSFSTLEIQRTEQGDSAMYLCASSLPFRLAGIYNEQFFGPGTRLTVL.

The rearrangement joins TRBV11-2 to TRBJ2-7; D may be TRBD1 or TRBD2 (5 bases each). Trimming took off 3 bases at V and 2 bases at J, with 8 bases between the two ends. The CDR3 is made up of 13 amino acids. CDR1 is SGHAT, CDR2 FQNNGV, per germline. Written as DNA, the CDR3 is TGTGCCAGCAGCTTCGGGGCGACCTACGAGCAGTACTTC. This sequence encodes CASSFGATYEQYF.

The chain carries TRBV3-1 (or the pseudogene TRBV3-2) and TRBJ2-5; the D gene is possibly TRBD2 (7 bases). The germline gives CDR1 LGHDT, CDR2 YNNKEL (reference sequence). Trimming cost V 4 bases and J 1 base, with 13 bases left between them. There are 15 residues in the CDR3. This CDR3 reads CASSPRGRAQETQYF. DNA of the CDR3: TGTGCCAGCAGCCCGAGGGGGAGGGCCCAAGAGACCCAGTACTTC.

V and J are TRBV7-9 and TRBJ2-3, with D tentatively TRBD2 (5 bases). The germline V gene encodes CDR1 SEHNR and CDR2 FQNEAQ (reference sequence). CDR3 length: 13 residues. V lost 4 bases to trimming and J lost 3 bases, with 8 bases between them. The CDR3 region has the DNA TGTGCCAGCAGCTCGCCGGGGACAGATACGCAGTATTTT. It translates to CASSSPGTDTQYF. Complete variable domain (other parts from reference TRBV7-9 and TRBJ2-3): DTGVSQNPRHKITKRGQNVTFRCDPISEHNRLYWYRQTLGQGPEFLTYFQNEAQLEKSRLLSDRFSAERPKGSFSTLEIQRTEQGDSAMYLCASSSPGTDTQYFGPGTRLTVL.

V is TRBV11-3 and J is TRBJ2-7, with a tentative D call TRBD1 (5 bases). Looked up from germline, CDR1 is SGHNT and CDR2 is YENEEA. There are 14 residues in the CDR3. V was cut by 5 bases and J by 2 bases, with 13 bases left in between. In nucleotides, the CDR3 is TGTGCCAGCAGCGCACGACAGAGAACCTACGAGCAGTACTTC. This translates into CASSARQRTYEQYF.

The chain combines TRBV6-2 or TRBV6-3 with TRBJ1-5; D remains unclear. Germline V gives CDR1 MNHEY, CDR2 SVGEGT. The CDR3 loop spans 13 amino acids. Trimming took 3 bases from V and 5 from J, leaving 8 bases between them. The CDR3 DNA sequence: TGTGCCAGCAGTTATAGGCTTGATCAGCCCCAGCATTTT. Amino acids: CASSYRLDQPQHF.